One sample yielded the 8 T cell receptor beta chains listed below, sequenced in a study of beta chain features in type 1 diabetes. The study reverse transcribed the entire isolated RNA, so it sequenced expressed TCRB transcripts. The assay was immunoSEQ multiplex PCR, and TCRdb's table has in-frame clones only and misses some. The sample has 300,000 to 400,000 clones, roughly 9.6% seen once; the top ten hold roughly 0.014%. The sequenced sample consisted of naive CD4+ T cells from blood. The origin of the receptors is a woman aged 30 to 39 in good health.

The genes are TRBV5-6 and TRBJ2-4, with TRBD2 identical over 15 bases. The CDR3 runs 14 residues. V shed 4 bases, J shed 13 bases, and the junction held 6 bases outside the gene matches. The germline V gene encodes CDR1 SGHDT and CDR2 YYEEEE. CDR3: CASSPRTSGRAQYF. The CDR3 bases are TGTGCCAGCAGCCCCAGGACTAGCGGGAGGGCCCAGTACTTC.

This clone was seen a few times. The chain uses TRBV7-6 and TRBJ2-7; 11 bases match TRBD1. CDR1 and CDR2 from the germline V gene are SGHVS and FNYEAQ. With V trimmed by 0 bases and J by 0 bases, 4 bases remained unmatched. The CDR3 spans 17 residues. CDR3 bases: TGTGCCAGCAGCTTAGCGCCGGGGACAGGGGGCTCCTACGAGCAGTACTTC. Amino acids: CASSLAPGTGGSYEQYF. The whole variable domain, remainder taken from reference TRBV7-6 and TRBJ2-7, is GAGVSQSPRYKVTKRGQDVALRCDPISGHVSLYWYRQALGQGPEFLTYFNYEAQQDKSGLPNDRFSAERPEGSISTLTIQRTEQRDSAMYRCASSLAPGTGGSYEQYFGPGTRLTVT.

In this sample, this clone turned up a few times. The rearrangement uses TRBV28 and TRBJ2-1, with D perhaps matching TRBD1 (6 bases). This CDR3 has 13 residues. From germline, CDR1 is MDHEN and CDR2 SYDVKM. The V end lost 10 bases, the J end lost 2 bases, and 12 bases lay between the germline ends. CDR3 residues: CATQGGPYNEQFF. For the CDR3, the DNA is TGTGCCACACAGGGCGGCCCCTACAATGAGCAGTTCTTC.

This clone showed up just a few times. J is TRBJ1-5 and V is TRBV7-2, with TRBD1 matching over 10 bases. V lost 5 bases, J lost 7 bases, and 2 bases stayed unmatched. The germline gives CDR1 SGHTA, CDR2 FQGNSA. This CDR3 has 13 amino acids. CDR3 residues: CASSATGGQPQHF. CDR3 in DNA: TGTGCCAGCAGCGCGACAGGGGGCCAGCCCCAGCATTTT.

The rearrangement links TRBV9 to TRBJ2-5, with D possibly being TRBD2 (6 bases). V was pared by 0 bases and J by 2 bases, with 8 bases between. The CDR3 is 14 amino acids. The germline CDR1 and CDR2 sequences are SGDLS and YYNGEE. The CDR3 DNA reads as TGTGCCAGCAGCGTAGAGGGACTTCAAGAGACCCAGTACTTC. It specifies CASSVEGLQETQYF. The entire variable domain, with the rest obtained from reference TRBV9 and TRBJ2-5, is as follows: DSGVTQTPKHLITATGQRVTLRCSPRSGDLSVYWYQQSLDQGLQFLIQYYNGEERAKGNILERFSAQQFPDLHSELNLSSLELGDSALYFCASSVEGLQETQYFGPGTRLLVL.

The chain recombines TRBV10-3 with TRBJ1-5; TRBD1 matches at 7 bases. V lost 0 bases, J lost 7 bases, and 9 bases stayed unmatched. Per germline, CDR1 ENHRY and CDR2 SYGVKD. CDR3 length: 16 residues. The CDR3: CAISESLSGGRQPQHF. The CDR3 DNA reads TGTGCCATCAGTGAGTCGTTGTCAGGGGGGCGGCAGCCCCAGCATTTT.

This clone was detected a few times. This chain links TRBV29-1 with TRBJ2-7, with 11 bases identical to TRBD2. The CDR3 is 13 residues long. After removal of 4 bases from V and 3 bases from J, the junction contained 2 bases not matched to a gene. CDR1 and CDR2 (germline): SQVTM, ANQGSEA. The CDR3 DNA follows: TGCAGCGTTGCCGGGACTAGCGGCTACGAGCAGTACTTC. This encodes CSVAGTSGYEQYF.

V is TRBV7-9 and J is TRBJ1-1; 9 bases are a match to TRBD1. The CDR3 has 15 amino acids. Germline V lookup: CDR1 SEHNR, CDR2 FQNEAQ (reference sequence). V was clipped by 5 bases and J by 2 bases; unmatched bases: 6. CDR3 loop: CASSLWTGENTEAFF. The CDR3 DNA reads as TGTGCCAGCAGCCTATGGACAGGGGAAAACACTGAAGCTTTCTTT.